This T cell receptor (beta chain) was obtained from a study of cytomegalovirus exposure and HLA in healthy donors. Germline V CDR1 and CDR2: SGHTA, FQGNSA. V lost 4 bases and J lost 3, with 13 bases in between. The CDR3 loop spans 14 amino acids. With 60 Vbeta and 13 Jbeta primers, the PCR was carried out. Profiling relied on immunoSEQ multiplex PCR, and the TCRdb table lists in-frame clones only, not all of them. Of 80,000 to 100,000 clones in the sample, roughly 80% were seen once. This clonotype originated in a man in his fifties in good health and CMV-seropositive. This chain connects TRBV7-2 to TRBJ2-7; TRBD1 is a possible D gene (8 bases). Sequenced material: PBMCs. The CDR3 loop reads CASSSAGQVYEQYF. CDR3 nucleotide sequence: TGTGCCAGCAGCTCAGCGGGACAGGTCTACGAGCAGTACTTC.